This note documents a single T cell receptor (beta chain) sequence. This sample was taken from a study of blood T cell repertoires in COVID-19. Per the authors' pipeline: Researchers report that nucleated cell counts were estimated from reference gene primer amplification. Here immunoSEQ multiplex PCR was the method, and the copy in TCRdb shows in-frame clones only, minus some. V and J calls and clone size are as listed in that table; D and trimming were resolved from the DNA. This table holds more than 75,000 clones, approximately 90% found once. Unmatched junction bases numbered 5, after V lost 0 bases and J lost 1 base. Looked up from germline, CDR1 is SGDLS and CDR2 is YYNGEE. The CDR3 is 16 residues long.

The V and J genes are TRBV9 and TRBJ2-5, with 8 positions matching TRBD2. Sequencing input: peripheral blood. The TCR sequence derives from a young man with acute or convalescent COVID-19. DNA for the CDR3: TGTGCCAGCAGCGTAGAGGCCACTAGCGGCCAAGAGACCCAGTACTTC. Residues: CASSVEATSGQETQYF.